These 19 T cell receptor beta chains were sequenced from one sample in a study of blood T cell repertoires in COVID-19. Measured with immunoSEQ multiplex PCR; TCRdb has only the in-frame clones, and not every one. The sample has about 200,000 clones; roughly 79% are singletons. Sequencing used peripheral blood. All receptors derive from a human donor with acute or convalescent COVID-19. The donor label of this sample is uncertain.

The chain recombines TRBV3-1 (or the pseudogene TRBV3-2) with TRBJ2-3; 9 bases fit TRBD1. V was clipped by 4 bases and J by 2 bases; unmatched bases: 7. This CDR3 region has 16 residues. CDR1 LGHDT and CDR2 YNNKEL come from the germline V gene (reference sequence). This CDR3 reads CASSLTGGSFTDTQYF. As DNA, the CDR3 is TGTGCCAGCAGCCTGACAGGGGGTAGTTTCACAGATACGCAGTATTTT.

The chain uses TRBV5-5 and TRBJ1-2, with 9 bases that match TRBD1. Trimming cost V 4 bases and J 4 bases; bases outside gene matches: 11. Germline V gene lookup returns CDR1 SGHKS and CDR2 YYEKEE (reference sequence). CDR3 length: 16 residues. CDR3 sequence reads: CASSPAPGTGLYGYTF. CDR3 DNA sequence: TGTGCCAGCAGCCCCGCGCCCGGGACAGGGCTCTATGGCTACACCTTC.

The chain is built from TRBV2 and TRBJ1-2, with TRBD1 matching 11 bases. The CDR3 consists of 14 residues. Germline-derived CDR1 and CDR2 are SNHLY and FYNNEI. After removal of 5 bases from V and 3 bases from J, the junction contained 2 bases not matched to a gene. Written as DNA, the CDR3 is TGTGCCAGCAGTAGGACAGGGGGCGACTATGGCTACACCTTC. Translating it yields CASSRTGGDYGYTF.

The genes are TRBV18 and TRBJ2-1; D might be TRBD2 (6 bases). This CDR3 region has 16 residues. Trimming took off 4 bases at V and 0 bases at J, with 13 bases between the two ends. Germline CDR1 and CDR2: KGHSH and LQKENI. The CDR3 loop is CASSLLAGSSYNEQFF. The DNA of the CDR3 is TGTGCCAGCTCACTTCTGGCGGGAAGCTCCTACAATGAGCAGTTCTTC.

V and J are TRBV30 and TRBJ1-4; D not certain. The CDR3 extends over 14 amino acids. Trimming removed 3 bases from V and 14 bases from J, with 22 bases in between. CDR1 and CDR2 from the germline V gene are GTSNPN and SVGIG (reference sequence). CDR3 bases: TGTGCCTGGAGCGACGGAGGCAGTGGAAGGGTGCTGTTTTTT. Protein sequence: CAWSDGGSGRVLFF.

The rearrangement links TRBV9 to TRBJ2-2; 9 bases align to TRBD1. The CDR3 totals 17 residues. The germline gives CDR1 SGDLS, CDR2 YYNGEE. The trim removed 1 base at V and 1 base at J, leaving 5 bases unmatched. This chain's CDR3 is CASSVLGGQGNTGELFF. In DNA, the CDR3 is TGTGCCAGCAGCGTACTCGGGGGACAGGGGAACACCGGGGAGCTGTTTTTT.

The V call is TRBV14, the J call TRBJ2-2; TRBD2 aligns across 14 bases. This CDR3 contains 18 residues. The ends lost 4 bases at V and 6 bases at J; junction bases unmatched: 10. CDR1 is SGHDN, CDR2 FVKESK, per germline. DNA for the CDR3: TGTGCCAGCAGCCGCAGACTAGCGGGAGGGCCTGGGGCCGGGGAGCTGTTTTTT. It is translated as CASSRRLAGGPGAGELFF.

This chain links TRBV6-5 with TRBJ2-2, with 7 bases fitting TRBD2. CDR1 is MNHEY and CDR2 is SVGAGI in the germline V gene. The CDR3 is made up of 14 amino acids. The ends lost 7 bases at V and 2 bases at J; junction bases unmatched: 4. CDR3 in amino acids: CASTLAGNTGELFF. CDR3 DNA sequence: TGTGCCAGCACTTTAGCGGGCAACACCGGGGAGCTGTTTTTT.

CDR3 amino acids: CASSPHTEYEAFF. The DNA of the CDR3 is TGTGCCAGCAGTCCCCATACAGAGTACGAAGCTTTCTTT. This chain connects TRBV28 to TRBJ1-1; D not certain. Germline lookup yields CDR1 MDHEN and CDR2 SYDVKM. This CDR3 comprises 13 residues. Trimming removed 5 bases at V and 8 bases at J, with 15 bases between.

V usage is TRBV27 and J usage is TRBJ2-2; unclear D gene. The CDR3 has 13 amino acids. Trimming pared 4 bases from V and 5 bases from J, leaving 8 bases between. Germline CDR1 reads MNHEY; CDR2 reads SMNVEV (reference sequence). The chain's CDR3 is CASSYARTGELFF. For the CDR3, the DNA is TGTGCCAGCAGTTACGCCAGAACCGGGGAGCTGTTTTTT.

As for this clone: The identical CDR3 is also encoded by other nucleotide sequences in the sample. The V and J genes are TRBV19 and TRBJ2-5; 12 bases align to TRBD2. The germline V gene has CDR1 LNHDA and CDR2 SQIVND (reference sequence). The CDR3 has 16 residues. V shed 4 bases and J 4 bases; nucleotides not matched to a gene: 7. The CDR3 nucleotides are TGTGCCAGTAGTACTCAACCGGGACTAGCGGGAGAGACCCAGTACTTC. Translated, it gives CASSTQPGLAGETQYF.

This clone was detected once. The chain employs TRBV6-5 and TRBJ1-1, with 8 bases matching TRBD1. Looked up from germline, CDR1 is MNHEY and CDR2 is SVGAGI. With 11 bases clipped from V and 1 base from J, the junction kept 6 bases outside the gene matches. The CDR3 covers 13 residues. In DNA form, the CDR3 reads TGTGCCGGCTGGACAGGGAAGAACACTGAAGCTTTCTTT. Translating it yields CAGWTGKNTEAFF.

The chain is built from TRBV28 and TRBJ1-5, with no clear D. The CDR3 totals 13 residues. Per germline, CDR1 MDHEN and CDR2 SYDVKM. With 5 bases removed from V and 7 bases from J, the gap between germline ends came to 12 bases. The DNA for the CDR3 is TGTGCCAGCAGTCCGACTCCGGGGCAGCCCCAGCATTTT. It is translated as CASSPTPGQPQHF.

This clone was observed a single time. This rearrangement joins TRBV27 to TRBJ1-6; no definite D call. V lost 3 bases and J lost 0, with 6 bases in between. Germline V gene lookup returns CDR1 MNHEY and CDR2 SMNVEV (reference sequence). This CDR3 is 15 amino acids long. This CDR3 is CASSFWSSYNSPLHF. CDR3 in DNA: TGTGCCAGCAGTTTTTGGAGCTCCTATAATTCACCCCTCCACTTT.

The CDR3 sequence is CASSLGYRTSPSYEQYF. In DNA, the CDR3 is TGTGCCAGCAGCTTAGGTTACAGGACTAGTCCATCCTACGAGCAGTACTTC. The chain recombines TRBV7-9 with TRBJ2-7, with TRBD2 identical over 7 bases. CDR1 and CDR2 from the germline V gene are SEHNR and FQNEAQ (reference sequence). Trimming removed 1 base from V and 1 base from J; junction bases left unmatched: 10. The CDR3 loop spans 17 amino acids. Supplemented by reference TRBV7-9 and TRBJ2-7, the full variable domain reads DTGVSQNPRHKITKRGQNVTFRCDPISEHNRLYWYRQTLGQGPEFLTYFQNEAQLEKSRLLSDRFSAERPKGSFSTLEIQRTEQGDSAMYLCASSLGYRTSPSYEQYFGPGTRLTVT.

Here the CDR3 DNA reads TGTGCAACCTCATCAGGGCGGACCAGCACAGATACGCAGTATTTT. Its protein product is CATSSGRTSTDTQYF. The V and J genes are TRBV25-1 and TRBJ2-3; possibly TRBD1 for D (5 bases). Germline V gene data show CDR1 as MGHDK and CDR2 as SYGVNS. The CDR3 has 15 residues.

This clone was counted between two and nine times. The sample contains more than one DNA sequence encoding this CDR3. The J gene is TRBJ2-6, the V gene TRBV4-1, with 9 bases lining up with TRBD1. Per germline, CDR1 MGHRA and CDR2 YSYEKL. V lost 6 bases, J lost 4 bases, and 7 bases stayed unmatched. CDR3 length: 16 residues. CDR3 region: CASSPGTGTGANVLTF. The CDR3 DNA reads as TGCGCCAGCAGTCCCGGGACAGGGACCGGGGCCAACGTCCTGACTTTC.

V gene TRBV30 combines with J gene TRBJ1-6; tentative D call: TRBD1 (5 bases). Looked up from germline, CDR1 is GTSNPN and CDR2 is SVGIG (reference sequence). The CDR3 sequence is 11 residues long. V lost 3 bases and J lost 14, with 11 bases in between. CDR3 sequence reads: CAWSAGGALHF. In DNA form, the CDR3 reads TGTGCCTGGAGCGCGGGGGGGGCCCTCCACTTT.

This sequence joins TRBV21-1 and TRBJ1-5; TRBD1, the D gene given by the table, was not confirmed from the DNA. TRBV21-1 constitutes a pseudogene. This CDR3 spans 18 amino acids. Here the CDR3 reads CASITPRTPGQRNQPQHF. The CDR3 DNA sequence: TGTGCCAGCATCACCCCACGCACCCCGGGACAGCGCAATCAGCCCCAGCATTTT.